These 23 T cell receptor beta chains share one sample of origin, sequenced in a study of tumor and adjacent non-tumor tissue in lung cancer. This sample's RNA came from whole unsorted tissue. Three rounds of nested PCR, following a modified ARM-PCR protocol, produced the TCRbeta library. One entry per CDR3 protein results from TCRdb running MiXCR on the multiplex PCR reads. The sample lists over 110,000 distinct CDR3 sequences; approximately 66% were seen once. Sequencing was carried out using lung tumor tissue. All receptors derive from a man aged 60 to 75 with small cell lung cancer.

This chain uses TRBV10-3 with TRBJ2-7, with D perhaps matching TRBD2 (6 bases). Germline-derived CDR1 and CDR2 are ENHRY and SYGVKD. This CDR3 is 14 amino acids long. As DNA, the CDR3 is TGTGTCACCAATGGAGGGCCTGAGTCCTACGAGCAGTACGTC. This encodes CVTNGGPESYEQYV.

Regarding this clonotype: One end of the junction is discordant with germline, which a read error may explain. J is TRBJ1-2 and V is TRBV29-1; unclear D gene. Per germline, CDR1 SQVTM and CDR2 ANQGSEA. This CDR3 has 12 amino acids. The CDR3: CSVADKGYGYTF. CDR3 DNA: TGCAGCGTCGCCGACAAGGGCTATGGCTATACCTTC.

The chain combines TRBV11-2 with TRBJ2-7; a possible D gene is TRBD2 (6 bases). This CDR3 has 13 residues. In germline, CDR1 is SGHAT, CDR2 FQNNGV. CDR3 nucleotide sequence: TGTGCCAGTAGCTTGACGGACTATTACGAGCAGTACGTC. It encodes CASSLTDYYEQYV.

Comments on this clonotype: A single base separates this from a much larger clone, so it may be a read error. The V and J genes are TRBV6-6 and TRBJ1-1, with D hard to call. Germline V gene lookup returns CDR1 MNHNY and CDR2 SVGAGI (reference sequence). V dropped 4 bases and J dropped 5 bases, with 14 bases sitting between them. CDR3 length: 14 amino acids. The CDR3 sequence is CASSSLRTGTEAFF. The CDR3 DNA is TGTGCCAGCAGTTCCCTACGGACGGGGACTGAAGCTTTCTTT.

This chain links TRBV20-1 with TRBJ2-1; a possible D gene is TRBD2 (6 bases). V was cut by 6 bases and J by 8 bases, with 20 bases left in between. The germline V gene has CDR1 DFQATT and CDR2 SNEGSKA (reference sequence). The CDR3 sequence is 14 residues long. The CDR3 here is CSADPTSEIHEQFF. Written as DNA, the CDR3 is TGCAGTGCCGACCCGACTAGTGAAATACATGAGCAGTTCTTC.

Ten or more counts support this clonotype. The CDR3: CSARGILAGDDSDTQYF. The CDR3 coding sequence is TGCAGTGCTAGAGGTATCCTAGCGGGAGATGATTCAGATACGCAGTATTTT. The V and J genes are TRBV20-1 and TRBJ2-3, with TRBD2 identical over 10 bases. CDR3 length: 17 amino acids. Germline assignment: CDR1 DFQATT and CDR2 SNEGSKA (reference sequence). J lost 4 bases, V lost 1 base, and 11 bases had no gene match.

CDR3 in amino acids: CSALGGRSRADILTF. For the CDR3, the DNA is TGCAGTGCTCTCGGCGGGAGATCCCGGGCCGACATCCTGACTTTC. V usage is TRBV20-1 and J usage is TRBJ2-6; 7 nucleotides align to TRBD2. Germline V gene sequence: CDR1 DFQATT, CDR2 SNEGSKA (reference sequence). The CDR3 sequence is 15 residues long. V shed 5 bases, J shed 14 bases, and the junction held 18 bases outside the gene matches.

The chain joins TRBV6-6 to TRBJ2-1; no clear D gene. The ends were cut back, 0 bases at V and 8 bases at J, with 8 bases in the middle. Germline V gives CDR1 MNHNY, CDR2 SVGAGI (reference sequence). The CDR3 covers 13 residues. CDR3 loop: CASSYSGFHEQFF. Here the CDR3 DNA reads TGTGCCAGCAGTTACTCCGGCTTCCATGAGCAGTTCTTC.

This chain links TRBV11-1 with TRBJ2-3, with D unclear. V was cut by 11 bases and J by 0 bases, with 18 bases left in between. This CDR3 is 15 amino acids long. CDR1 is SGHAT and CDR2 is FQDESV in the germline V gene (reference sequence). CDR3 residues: CACSLTSDSTDTQYF. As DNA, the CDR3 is TGTGCCTGTAGCTTAACCAGCGATAGCACAGATACGCAGTATTTT. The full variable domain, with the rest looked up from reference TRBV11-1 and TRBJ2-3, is EAEVAQSPRYKITEKSQAVAFWCDPISGHATLYWYRQILGQGPELLVQFQDESVVDDSQLPKDRFSAERLKGVDSTLKIQPAELGDSAMYLCACSLTSDSTDTQYFGPGTRLTVL.

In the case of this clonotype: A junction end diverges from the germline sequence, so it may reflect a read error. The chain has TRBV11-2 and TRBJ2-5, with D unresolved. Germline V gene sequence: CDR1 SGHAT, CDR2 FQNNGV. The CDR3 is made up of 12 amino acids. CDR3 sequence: CASNLDRLTQYF. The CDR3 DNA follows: TGTGCCAGCAACTTAGATCGGCTGACCCAATACTTC.

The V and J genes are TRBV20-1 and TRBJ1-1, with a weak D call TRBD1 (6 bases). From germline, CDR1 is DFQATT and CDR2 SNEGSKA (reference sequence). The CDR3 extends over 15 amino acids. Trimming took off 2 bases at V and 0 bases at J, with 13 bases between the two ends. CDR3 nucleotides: TGCAGTGCTAGAATGGGGGCCAACATGAACACTGAAGCTTTCTTT. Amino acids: CSARMGANMNTEAFF.

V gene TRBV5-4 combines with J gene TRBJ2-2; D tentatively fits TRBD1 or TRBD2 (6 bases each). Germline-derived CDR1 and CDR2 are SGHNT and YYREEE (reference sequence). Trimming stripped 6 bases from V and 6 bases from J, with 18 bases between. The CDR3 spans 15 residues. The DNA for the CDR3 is TGTGCCAGCATCACAGGAGGGACATTGGCCGGGGAGCTGTTTTTT. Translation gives CASITGGTLAGELFF.

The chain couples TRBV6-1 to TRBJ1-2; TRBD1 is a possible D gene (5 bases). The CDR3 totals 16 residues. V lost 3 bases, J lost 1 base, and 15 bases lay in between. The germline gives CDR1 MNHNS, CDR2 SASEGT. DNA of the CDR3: TGTGCCAGCAGTGAGGGGGTGGCAGAGTTTAACTATGGCTACACCTTC. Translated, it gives CASSEGVAEFNYGYTF.

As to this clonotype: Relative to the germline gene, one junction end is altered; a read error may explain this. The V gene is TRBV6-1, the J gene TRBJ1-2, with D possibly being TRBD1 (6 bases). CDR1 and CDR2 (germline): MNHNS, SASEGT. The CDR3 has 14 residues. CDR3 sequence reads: CVSTTRGRNYGYTF. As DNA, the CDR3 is TGTGTCAGCACGACCAGGGGCCGAAACTATGGCTACACCTTC.

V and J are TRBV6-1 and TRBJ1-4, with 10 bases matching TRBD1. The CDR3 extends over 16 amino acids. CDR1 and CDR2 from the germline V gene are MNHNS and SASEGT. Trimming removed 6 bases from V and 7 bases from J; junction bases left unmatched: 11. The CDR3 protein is CASSGIGTGVGEKLFF. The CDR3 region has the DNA TGTGCCAGCAGCGGTATCGGGACAGGGGTTGGTGAAAAACTGTTTTTT.

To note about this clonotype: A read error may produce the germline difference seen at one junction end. CDR3 amino acids: CSASRVGGQLQHF. The CDR3 nucleotides read TGCAGTGCTAGTAGGGTAGGGGGTCAGCTCCAGCATTTT. The rearrangement links TRBV20-1 to TRBJ1-5, with a possible D match to TRBD1 (6 bases). The germline CDR1 and CDR2 sequences are DFQATT and SNEGSKA (reference sequence). There are 13 residues in the CDR3.

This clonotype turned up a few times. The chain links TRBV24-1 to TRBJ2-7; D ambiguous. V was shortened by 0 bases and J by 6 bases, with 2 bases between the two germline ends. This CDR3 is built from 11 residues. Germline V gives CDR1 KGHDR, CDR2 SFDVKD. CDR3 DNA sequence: TGTGCCACCAGTGATTTGGGCGAGCAGTACGTC. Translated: CATSDLGEQYV.

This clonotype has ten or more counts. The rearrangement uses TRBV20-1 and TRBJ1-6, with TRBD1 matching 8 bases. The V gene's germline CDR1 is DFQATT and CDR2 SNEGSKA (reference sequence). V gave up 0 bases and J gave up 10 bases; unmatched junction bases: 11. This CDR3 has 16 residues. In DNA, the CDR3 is TGCAGTGCTAGAGACAGCAGGGGGACAGGACAATCACCCCTCCACTTT. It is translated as CSARDSRGTGQSPLHF.

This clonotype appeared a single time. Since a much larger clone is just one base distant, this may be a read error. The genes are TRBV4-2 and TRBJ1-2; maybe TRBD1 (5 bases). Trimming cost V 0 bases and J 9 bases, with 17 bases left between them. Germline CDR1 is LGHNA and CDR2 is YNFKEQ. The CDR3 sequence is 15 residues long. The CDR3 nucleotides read TGTGCCAGCAGCCAAGATTTCGAGACAGCAGACAGCTACACCTTC. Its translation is CASSQDFETADSYTF.

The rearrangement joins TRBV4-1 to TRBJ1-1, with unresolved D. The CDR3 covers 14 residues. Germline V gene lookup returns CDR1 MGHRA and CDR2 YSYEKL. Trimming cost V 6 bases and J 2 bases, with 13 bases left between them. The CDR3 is CASSRVAVNTEAFF. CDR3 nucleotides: TGCGCCAGCAGTCGGGTAGCCGTTAACACTGAAGCTTTCTTT.

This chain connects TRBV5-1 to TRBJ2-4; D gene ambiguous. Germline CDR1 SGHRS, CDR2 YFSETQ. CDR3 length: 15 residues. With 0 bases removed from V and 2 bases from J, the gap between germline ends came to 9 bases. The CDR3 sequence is CASSLELGTKNIQYF. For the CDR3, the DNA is TGCGCCAGCAGCTTGGAGCTGGGGACCAAAAACATTCAGTACTTC.

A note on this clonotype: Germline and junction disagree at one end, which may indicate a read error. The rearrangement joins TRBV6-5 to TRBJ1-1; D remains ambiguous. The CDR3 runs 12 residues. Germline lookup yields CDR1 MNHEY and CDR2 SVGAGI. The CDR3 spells CVSGEVYTEAFF. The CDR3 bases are TGTGTCAGCGGGGAGGTGTACACTGAAGCTTTCTTT.

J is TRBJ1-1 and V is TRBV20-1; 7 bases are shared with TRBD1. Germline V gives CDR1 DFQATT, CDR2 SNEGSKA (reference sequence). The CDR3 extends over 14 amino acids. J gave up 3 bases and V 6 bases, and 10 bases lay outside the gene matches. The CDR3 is CSADGGRGDTEAFF. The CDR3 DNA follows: TGCAGTGCGGACGGGGGCAGGGGGGACACTGAAGCTTTCTTT.